These 21 T cell receptor beta chains were all obtained from the same sample, sequenced in a study of technical replicates of blood from several donors. Some clones are missing from TCRdb's copy, which holds only in-frame ones; the method was immunoSEQ multiplex PCR. The sample lists 60,000 to 90,000 clones, around 97% occurring once. Sample: T cells isolated from PBMCs. These receptors came from a human donor in good health.

This clone was picked up one time. The chain recombines TRBV27 with TRBJ2-7, with D perhaps TRBD1 (5 bases). Trimming took 5 bases from V and 4 from J, leaving 15 bases between them. The CDR3 extends over 14 amino acids. Germline V gene lookup returns CDR1 MNHEY and CDR2 SMNVEV (reference sequence). The CDR3 region is CASSPLTGPYEQYF. The CDR3 coding sequence is TGTGCCAGCAGTCCCCTTACAGGTCCGTACGAGCAGTACTTC.

This chain uses TRBV5-1 with TRBJ2-2; TRBD1 matches at 11 bases. V lost 5 bases and J lost 5; bases outside the gene matches: 2. CDR3 length: 14 amino acids. In germline, CDR1 is SGHRS, CDR2 YFSETQ. In DNA form, the CDR3 reads TGCGCCAGCAGGGGGACAGGGGGTACCGGGGAGCTGTTTTTT. Protein product: CASRGTGGTGELFF.

V usage is TRBV6-5 and J usage is TRBJ2-3; D ambiguous. Trimming left V 8 bases short and J 4 bases short, with 13 bases between. CDR1 is MNHEY and CDR2 is SVGAGI in the germline V gene. The CDR3 loop spans 13 amino acids. The CDR3 sequence is CASASSLADTQYF. As DNA, the CDR3 is TGTGCCAGCGCCTCTAGTTTGGCAGATACGCAGTATTTT.

The chain employs TRBV2 and TRBJ2-7, with D possibly matching TRBD1 (5 bases). V gave up 7 bases and J gave up 5 bases, with 12 bases separating them. Per the germline V gene, CDR1 is SNHLY and CDR2 is FYNNEI. The length of the CDR3 is 12 residues. In nucleotides, the CDR3 is TGTGCCAGCAAGACAGATACCCACGAGCAGTACTTC. The encoded protein is CASKTDTHEQYF.

The chain carries TRBV9 and TRBJ2-2, with D possibly being TRBD2 (6 bases). CDR1 is SGDLS and CDR2 is YYNGEE in the germline V gene. This CDR3 has 14 residues. Trimming removed 7 bases from V and 1 base from J, with 11 bases in between. CDR3 loop: CASEGSGNTGELFF. The CDR3 DNA follows: TGTGCCAGCGAGGGTAGCGGGAACACCGGGGAGCTGTTTTTT.

The gene calls are TRBV18 and TRBJ1-5; TRBD1 aligns across 8 bases. The germline V gene has CDR1 KGHSH and CDR2 LQKENI. The V segment lost 1 base and the J segment 6 bases; nucleotides outside the gene matches: 11. The CDR3 is 17 amino acids. The CDR3 reads CASSPQVQGENGQPQHF. DNA for the CDR3: TGTGCCAGCTCACCACAGGTACAGGGGGAAAATGGTCAGCCCCAGCATTTT.

CDR3 nucleotide sequence: TGTGCCAGCAGCCCGGGACAGGGGTATGAGCAGTACTTC. Protein product: CASSPGQGYEQYF. This sequence joins TRBV7-8 and TRBJ2-7; 10 bases fit TRBD1. Germline lookup yields CDR1 SGHVS and CDR2 FQNEAQ. After removal of 5 bases from V and 7 bases from J, the junction contained 5 bases not matched to a gene. This CDR3 spans 13 amino acids.

A few counts support this clone. The chain recombines TRBV28 with TRBJ2-5; 8 bases are a match to TRBD1. J was trimmed by 4 bases and V by 2 bases; bases with no gene match: 3. Germline V gene sequence: CDR1 MDHEN, CDR2 SYDVKM. This CDR3 spans 14 amino acids. The CDR3, as DNA: TGTGCCAGCAGTTTACAGGGACAGGTAGAGACCCAGTACTTC. Amino acids: CASSLQGQVETQYF.

This chain links TRBV14 with TRBJ2-1; tentative D call: TRBD2 (7 bases). The CDR3 is made up of 20 amino acids. In germline, CDR1 is SGHDN, CDR2 FVKESK. V was cut by 3 bases and J by 0 bases, with 24 bases left in between. The CDR3 here is CASSQPPRGEGVSSYNEQFF. The DNA of the CDR3 is TGTGCCAGCAGCCAGCCTCCAAGGGGGGAGGGAGTCAGCTCCTACAATGAGCAGTTCTTC.

This sequence joins TRBV7-9 and TRBJ2-2; the D is unclear. CDR1 is SEHNR and CDR2 is FQNEAQ in the germline V gene (reference sequence). CDR3 length: 13 amino acids. Trimming removed 4 bases from V and 4 bases from J, with 7 bases in between. The CDR3 DNA sequence: TGTGCCAGCAGCTCCCATTCCACCGGGGAGCTGTTTTTT. Its protein product is CASSSHSTGELFF. The full variable domain, completed using reference TRBV7-9 and TRBJ2-2, is DTGVSQNPRHKITKRGQNVTFRCDPISEHNRLYWYRQTLGQGPEFLTYFQNEAQLEKSRLLSDRFSAERPKGSFSTLEIQRTEQGDSAMYLCASSSHSTGELFFGEGSRLTVL.

V gene TRBV9 combines with J gene TRBJ2-3; TRBD2 agrees at 16 bases. The ends lost 4 bases at V and 0 bases at J; junction bases unmatched: 2. CDR1 and CDR2 (germline): SGDLS, YYNGEE. CDR3 size: 17 residues. As DNA, the CDR3 is TGTGCCAGCAGCTGGGGACTAGCGGGAGGGAGCACAGATACGCAGTATTTT. Translated: CASSWGLAGGSTDTQYF.

The chain employs TRBV9 and TRBJ1-3; D remains ambiguous. CDR1 and CDR2 from the germline V gene are SGDLS and YYNGEE. The V end lost 0 bases, the J end lost 3 bases, and 4 bases lay between the germline ends. This CDR3 comprises 13 residues. The CDR3 region has the DNA TGTGCCAGCAGCGTAGACATTGGAAACACCATATATTTT. This sequence encodes CASSVDIGNTIYF. Using reference TRBV9 and TRBJ1-3 for the parts outside the CDR3, the full variable domain is DSGVTQTPKHLITATGQRVTLRCSPRSGDLSVYWYQQSLDQGLQFLIQYYNGEERAKGNILERFSAQQFPDLHSELNLSSLELGDSALYFCASSVDIGNTIYFGEGSWLTVV.

This clone was counted once. The chain uses TRBV6-1 and TRBJ1-1; D gene unclear. This CDR3 contains 11 residues. V was clipped by 10 bases and J by 4 bases, with 10 bases between them. Germline V gives CDR1 MNHNS, CDR2 SASEGT. Here the CDR3 DNA reads TGTGCCACCTTAGAACTCACTGAAGCTTTCTTT. Translation gives CATLELTEAFF.

The V and J genes are TRBV19 and TRBJ2-5; D is perhaps TRBD1 (6 bases). The CDR3 runs to 17 residues. The germline CDR1 and CDR2 sequences are LNHDA and SQIVND (reference sequence). V was shortened by 4 bases and J by 5 bases, with 23 bases between the two germline ends. The CDR3 sequence: CASSNTPDRLAWETQYF. DNA of the CDR3: TGTGCCAGTAGTAATACCCCAGACAGGCTGGCTTGGGAGACCCAGTACTTC.

This chain links TRBV5-6 with TRBJ2-1; the match to TRBD2 covers 14 bases. This CDR3 comprises 16 residues. V was pared by 0 bases and J by 5 bases, with 1 base of the junction left unmatched. Germline values: CDR1 SGHDT, CDR2 YYEEEE. The CDR3 DNA sequence: TGTGCCAGCAGCTTGGAGGGACTAGCGGGAGACAATGAGCAGTTCTTC. Translated: CASSLEGLAGDNEQFF.

The chain recombines TRBV30 with TRBJ2-7; 9 positions agree with TRBD1. With 0 bases clipped from V and 1 base from J, the junction kept 13 bases outside the gene matches. The length of the CDR3 is 18 residues. CDR1 GTSNPN and CDR2 SVGIG come from the germline V gene (reference sequence). CDR3 region: CAWSVTGTGMSYSYEQYF. The CDR3 bases are TGTGCCTGGAGTGTAACGGGGACAGGGATGTCCTATTCCTACGAGCAGTACTTC.

The table lists this clone with a count of one. This rearrangement joins TRBV4-1 to TRBJ2-7; a possible D gene is TRBD1 (5 bases). CDR1 and CDR2 from the germline V gene are MGHRA and YSYEKL. V lost 1 base to trimming and J lost 1 base, with 11 bases between them. This CDR3 has 15 amino acids. CDR3 DNA sequence: TGCGCCAGCAGCCAAGTTAAGGGGATTTCCTACGAGCAGTACTTC. Translating it yields CASSQVKGISYEQYF.

The chain recombines TRBV19 with TRBJ2-5; D perhaps matches TRBD2 (5 bases). V was cut by 5 bases and J by 1 base, with 14 bases left in between. The CDR3 has 15 amino acids. The germline gives CDR1 LNHDA, CDR2 SQIVND (reference sequence). CDR3 DNA: TGTGCCAGTAGTCCCTCCGGGGTAGCCCAAGAGACCCAGTACTTC. It encodes CASSPSGVAQETQYF.

The chain links TRBV6-4 to TRBJ2-1; the match to TRBD2 covers 9 bases. Germline V gives CDR1 MRHNA, CDR2 SNTAGT. The V and J ends lost 6 bases and 1 base, in that order; junction bases with no gene match: 4. The CDR3 extends over 15 amino acids. The CDR3: CASSRLAESYNEQFF. In nucleotides, the CDR3 is TGTGCCAGCAGCCGACTAGCGGAGTCCTACAATGAGCAGTTCTTC.

V and J are TRBV28 and TRBJ2-5, with TRBD1 matching over 8 bases. CDR1 is MDHEN, CDR2 SYDVKM, per germline. The CDR3 consists of 15 residues. V was pared by 4 bases and J by 2 bases, with 6 bases of the junction left unmatched. The CDR3 DNA reads TGTGCCAGCAGTTGGACAGGGAGAGGACAAGAGACCCAGTACTTC. It codes for CASSWTGRGQETQYF.

This chain connects TRBV5-1 to TRBJ2-4; the match to TRBD2 covers 8 bases. CDR1 is SGHRS and CDR2 is YFSETQ in the germline V gene. V gave up 4 bases and J gave up 2 bases; unmatched junction bases: 11. The CDR3 is 17 amino acids. The CDR3 protein is CASSPVAGLSSKNIQYF. The CDR3 region has the DNA TGCGCCAGCAGCCCCGTAGCGGGACTCTCGTCCAAAAACATTCAGTACTTC.